The sequence of this T cell receptor (beta chain) was determined in a study of CD8+CD57+ T cells in acquired aplastic anemia (dated by TCRdb to the late 2010s). Looking at the study overall: A mean of 3.2 ug of DNA, ranging from roughly 0.2 to 30 ug, was extracted from sorted CD4+ and CD8+ cells. Mean read counts for healthy donor samples were about 10 million for CD4+ cells and 11 million to 14 million for CD8+ cells.

In the study, sorted CD4+ and CD8+ blood T cells from patients with severe aplastic anemia and from healthy subjects underwent deep sequencing of TCR repertoires. Ficoll-Paque density gradient centrifugation was used to isolate peripheral blood mononuclear cells. Before DNA extraction, CD4+ and CD8+ T cells were sorted with FACS or magnetic beads. From cysteine to phenylalanine, the CDR3 is 12 amino acids long. The kept DNA is CDR3 alone, 36 bases in frame from the first base. Deletion took 5 bases off V and 7 bases off J, with a span of 8 bases between the germline ends. A word on this clonotype: Its antigen is still unknown. Per-base qualities were not stored, and no clone one base away is much larger.

The paper as a whole reports these results and caveats: Approximately 31 CD8+ CDR3 sequences were found in both patients and controls but appeared to be highly expressed in patients and within the immunodominant clones of the patients. CD8+ Simpson's diversity did not differ significantly between patients and healthy controls (P=0.060).

Genomic DNA was used as template for profiling of TCR beta VDJ combinations and CDR3 sequences. An Illumina HiSeq 2000 was used for TCR repertoire sequencing. In the source study's methods: Repertoire assessment relied on Simpson's diversity index, CDR3 size and DJ length profiles, and TRBV/TRBJ rearrangement plots. Whichever DNA sequence was most abundant in the deep sequencing data was defined as the immunodominant clone. CDR3 amino acid sequences were screened for sharing across subjects and were compared with published repertoires and the VDJdb database. Using fastp at Q25 and MiXCR, TCRdb reprocessed the public reads and kept productive beta chains. Each entry is one CDR3 protein sequence, shown with its most common DNA and genes. V and J calls and clone size were set by TCRdb, not the authors. For this sample the table gives around 68,000 distinct CDR3 sequences, of which roughly half were detected only once. Approximately 8.6% of the sample is in the top ten clones.

This sequence originates from a human donor in good health, serving as a control. The sequenced sample was sorted CD4+, CD8+, or CD8+CD57+ T cells (not recorded which) from PBMCs. The rearrangement joined TRBV12-3 or TRBV12-4 to TRBJ2-2; the D gene is possibly TRBD2, with 5 bases matching. In nucleotides, the sequence is TGTGCCAGCAGTAAGGCGGGCGGGGAGCTGTTTTTT. It specifies CASSKAGGELFF.